The 4 T cell receptor beta chains listed next were all sequenced from one sample in a study of blood T cell repertoires in COVID-19. Data came from immunoSEQ multiplex PCR; TCRdb stores just in-frame clones and leaves some out. The table shows some 30,000 clones, with about 87% occurring only once. Material: peripheral blood. Every receptor here comes from a human donor in a cohort sampled during active COVID-19.

Here the CDR3 reads CASSLRDRSPQHF. CDR3 DNA sequence: TGTGCCAGCAGTCTAAGGGACAGGTCGCCCCAGCATTTT. The rearrangement links TRBV12-3 or TRBV12-4 to TRBJ1-5, with 8 positions matching TRBD1. The V gene end was trimmed by 5 bases and the J gene end by 9 bases; junction bases not matched to a gene: 6. CDR3 size: 13 residues.

The gene calls are TRBV29-1 and TRBJ1-5; possible D gene TRBD1, 5 bases. The CDR3 covers 15 residues. V lost 4 bases, J lost 2 bases, and 15 bases lay in between. The V gene's germline CDR1 is SQVTM and CDR2 ANQGSEA. The CDR3 DNA reads as TGCAGCGTTGCTCAGCAGGGTGACGGCAATCAGCCCCAGCATTTT. It is translated as CSVAQQGDGNQPQHF.

The rearrangement links TRBV9 to TRBJ1-6, with 9 bases matching TRBD1. The germline V gene encodes CDR1 SGDLS and CDR2 YYNGEE. This CDR3 is 17 amino acids long. Unmatched junction bases numbered 5, after V lost 3 bases and J lost 1 base. The CDR3 region has the DNA TGTGCCAGCAGCGCCCGGACAGGGGATTCCTATAATTCACCCCTCCACTTT. Protein product: CASSARTGDSYNSPLHF.

V is TRBV6-5 and J is TRBJ1-1, with TRBD1 as a possible D gene (6 bases). The V end was cut by 10 bases, the J end by 1 base, with 10 bases between. The germline CDR1 and CDR2 sequences are MNHEY and SVGAGI. The CDR3 totals 12 residues. The CDR3 sequence: CATRGPNTEAFF. CDR3 nucleotides: TGTGCCACGCGGGGGCCGAACACTGAAGCTTTCTTT.